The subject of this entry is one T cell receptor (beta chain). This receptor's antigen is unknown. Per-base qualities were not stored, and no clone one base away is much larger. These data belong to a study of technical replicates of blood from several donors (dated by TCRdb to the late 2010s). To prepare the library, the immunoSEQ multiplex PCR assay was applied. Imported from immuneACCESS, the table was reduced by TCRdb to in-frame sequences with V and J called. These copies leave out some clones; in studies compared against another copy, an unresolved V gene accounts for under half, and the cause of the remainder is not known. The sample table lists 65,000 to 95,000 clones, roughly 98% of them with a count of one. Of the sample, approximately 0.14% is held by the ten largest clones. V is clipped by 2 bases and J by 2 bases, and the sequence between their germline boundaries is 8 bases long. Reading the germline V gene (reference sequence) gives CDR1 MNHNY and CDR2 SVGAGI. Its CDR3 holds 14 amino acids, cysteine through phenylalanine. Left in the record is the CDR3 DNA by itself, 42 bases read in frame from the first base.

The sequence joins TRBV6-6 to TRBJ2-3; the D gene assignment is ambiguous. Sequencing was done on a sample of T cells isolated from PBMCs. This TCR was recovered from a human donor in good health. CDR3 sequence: CASSYGQVTDTQYF. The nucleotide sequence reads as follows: TGTGCCAGCAGTTACGGGCAGGTCACAGATACGCAGTATTTT.